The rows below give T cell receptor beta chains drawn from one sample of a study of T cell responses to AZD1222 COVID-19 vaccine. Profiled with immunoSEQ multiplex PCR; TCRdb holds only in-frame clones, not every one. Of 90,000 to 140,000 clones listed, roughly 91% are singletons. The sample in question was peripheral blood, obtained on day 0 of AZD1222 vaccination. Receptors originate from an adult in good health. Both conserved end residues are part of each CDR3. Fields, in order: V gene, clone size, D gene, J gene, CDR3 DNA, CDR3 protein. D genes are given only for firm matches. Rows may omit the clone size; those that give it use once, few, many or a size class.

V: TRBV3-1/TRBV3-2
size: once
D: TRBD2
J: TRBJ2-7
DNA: TGTGCCAGCAGCCGGTCTAGCGGGCGGTACGAGCAGTACTTC
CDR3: CASSRSSGRYEQYF

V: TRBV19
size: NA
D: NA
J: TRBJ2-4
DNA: TGTGCCAGTAGCCGGAGCGGGACAAACTCCTTAGCCAAAAACATTCAGTACTTC
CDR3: CASSRSGTNSLAKNIQYF

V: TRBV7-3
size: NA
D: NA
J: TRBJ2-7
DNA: TGTGCCAGCAGCCCCCCGGGACTTCGATCCTACGAGCAGTACTTC
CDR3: CASSPPGLRSYEQYF

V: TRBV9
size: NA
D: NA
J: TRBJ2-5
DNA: TGTGCCAGCAGCACGTATCTAGGGCCCCAAGAGACCCAGTACTTC
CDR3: CASSTYLGPQETQYF

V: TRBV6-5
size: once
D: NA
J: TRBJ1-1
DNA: TGTGCCAGCAGCGAGAACACTGAAGCTTTCTTT
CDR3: CASSENTEAFF

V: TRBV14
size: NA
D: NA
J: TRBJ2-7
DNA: TGTGCCAGCAGCCAAGCCCGCCTCTACGAGCAGTACTTC
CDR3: CASSQARLYEQYF

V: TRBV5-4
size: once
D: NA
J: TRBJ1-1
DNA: TGTGCCAGCACCAGGGTCGAGGGGAACACTGAAGCTTTCTTT
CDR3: CASTRVEGNTEAFF

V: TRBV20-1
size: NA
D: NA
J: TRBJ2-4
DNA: TGCAGTGCTAGGGGCCCCGCGCAGTACTTC
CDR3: CSARGPAQYF

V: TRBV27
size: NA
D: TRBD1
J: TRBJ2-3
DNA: TGTGCCAGCAGTTGGGGACAGCTGAGCACCACAGATACGCAGTATTTT
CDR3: CASSWGQLSTTDTQYF

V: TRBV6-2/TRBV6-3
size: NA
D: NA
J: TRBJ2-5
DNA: TGTGCCAGCAGCCCAGGCGGGGCTGGGGAGACCCAGTACTTC
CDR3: CASSPGGAGETQYF

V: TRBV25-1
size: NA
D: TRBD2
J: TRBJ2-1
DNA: TGTGCCAGCAGTGGCCGGGACTACAACAATGAGCAGTTCTTC
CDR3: CASSGRDYNNEQFF

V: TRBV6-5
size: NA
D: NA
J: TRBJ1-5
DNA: TGTGCCACCGGGACTAATCAGCCCCAGCATTTT
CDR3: CATGTNQPQHF

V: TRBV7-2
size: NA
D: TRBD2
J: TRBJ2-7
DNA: TGTGCCAGCAGCTTAGTACCTAGCGGAAGCTCCTACGAGCAGTACTTC
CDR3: CASSLVPSGSSYEQYF

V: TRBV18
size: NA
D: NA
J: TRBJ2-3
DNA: TGTGCCAGCTCACGGGGGCAGCCACGCACAGATACGCAGTATTTT
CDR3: CASSRGQPRTDTQYF

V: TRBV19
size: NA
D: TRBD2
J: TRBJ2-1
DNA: TGTGCCAGTAGTTTAGCGGGAGCGTCATACAATGAGCAGTTCTTC
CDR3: CASSLAGASYNEQFF

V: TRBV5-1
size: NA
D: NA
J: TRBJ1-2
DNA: TGCGCCAGCAGCCAGACCGGGGGGGCTAACTATGGCTACACCTTC
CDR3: CASSQTGGANYGYTF

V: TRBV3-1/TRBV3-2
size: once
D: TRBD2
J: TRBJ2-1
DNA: TGTGCCAGCAGCCAAGATAACGGGAGGGCCGATGAGCAGTTCTTC
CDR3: CASSQDNGRADEQFF

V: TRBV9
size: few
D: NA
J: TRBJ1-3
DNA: TGTGCCAGCAGCGTAGTCGAGGGAAAAGGAAACACCATATATTTT
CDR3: CASSVVEGKGNTIYF

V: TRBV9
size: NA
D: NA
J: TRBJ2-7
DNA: TGTGCCAGCAGCCTTAGTCTGCGGGCCTACGAGCAGTACTTC
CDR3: CASSLSLRAYEQYF

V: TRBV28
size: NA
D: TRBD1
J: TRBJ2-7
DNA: TGTGCCAGCAGGGGGACAGGGTTTCCCTACGAGCAGTACTTC
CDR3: CASRGTGFPYEQYF

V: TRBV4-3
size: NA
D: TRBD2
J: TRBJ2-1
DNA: TGCGCCAGCAGCCAAGCCGCTGCTAGCGGAGGGTACAATGAGCAGTTCTTC
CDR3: CASSQAAASGGYNEQFF

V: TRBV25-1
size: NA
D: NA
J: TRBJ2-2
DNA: TGTGCCCCCCAGGGGGAGCTGTTTTTT
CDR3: CAPQGELFF

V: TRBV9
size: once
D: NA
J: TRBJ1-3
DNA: TGTGCCAGCCGGAGGGGAAACACCATATATTTT
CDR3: CASRRGNTIYF

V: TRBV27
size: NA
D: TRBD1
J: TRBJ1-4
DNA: TGTGCCAGCAGTGCTAGGACAGGAACTAATGAAAAACTGTTTTTT
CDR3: CASSARTGTNEKLFF

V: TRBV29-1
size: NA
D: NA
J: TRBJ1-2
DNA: TGCAGCGTTGATACGGACCGCCTCTATGGCTACACCTTC
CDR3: CSVDTDRLYGYTF

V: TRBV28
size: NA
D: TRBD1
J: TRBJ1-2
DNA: TGTGCCAGCAGTTTACACAGGGGGAATGGCTACACCTTC
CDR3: CASSLHRGNGYTF

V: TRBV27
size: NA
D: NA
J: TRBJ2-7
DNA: TGTGCCAGCAGTATCAAGACTAGCTCCTACGAGCAGTACTTC
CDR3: CASSIKTSSYEQYF

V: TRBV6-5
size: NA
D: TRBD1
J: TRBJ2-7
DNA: TGTGCCAGCAGTCCGGGACAGGGGTCGATCGAGCAGTACTTC
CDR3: CASSPGQGSIEQYF

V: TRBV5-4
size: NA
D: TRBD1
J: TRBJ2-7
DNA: TGTGCCAGCAGCTTGGGACAGGGGGGCTACGAGCAGTACTTC
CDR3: CASSLGQGGYEQYF

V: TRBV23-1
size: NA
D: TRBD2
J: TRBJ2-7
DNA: TGCGCCAGCAGTCAAAACGGACTAGCGGATAACAGCTCCTACGAGCAGTACTTC
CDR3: CASSQNGLADNSSYEQYF

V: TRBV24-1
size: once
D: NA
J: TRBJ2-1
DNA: TGTGCCACCAGTGAGGGAAGAAGAGCGGGTCGGGCCTACAATGAGCAGTTCTTC
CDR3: CATSEGRRAGRAYNEQFF

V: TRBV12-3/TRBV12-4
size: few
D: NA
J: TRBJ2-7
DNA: TGTGCCAGCCACGGGAGCTCCTACGAGCAGTACTTC
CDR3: CASHGSSYEQYF

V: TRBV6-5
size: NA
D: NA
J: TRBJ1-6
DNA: TGTGCCAGCAGGCCACGCGCAGGATCGAATTCACCCCTCCACTTT
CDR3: CASRPRAGSNSPLHF

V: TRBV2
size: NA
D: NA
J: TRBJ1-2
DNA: TGTGCCAGCAGGCTAACAGATGTAGGGTATGGCTACACCTTC
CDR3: CASRLTDVGYGYTF

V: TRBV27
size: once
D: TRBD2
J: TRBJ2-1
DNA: TGTGCCAGCAGTTTATCGTCACTAGCGGGAGGGCAGTTCTTC
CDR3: CASSLSSLAGGQFF

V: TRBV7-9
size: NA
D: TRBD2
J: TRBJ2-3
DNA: TGTGCCAGCAGCTTAACGGGAGGGCTCCCAGGGACAGATACGCAGTATTTT
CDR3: CASSLTGGLPGTDTQYF

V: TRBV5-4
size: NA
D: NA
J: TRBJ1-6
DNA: TGTGCCAGCAGCTCGGGGACCCCGGGGTATTCACCCCTCCACTTT
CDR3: CASSSGTPGYSPLHF

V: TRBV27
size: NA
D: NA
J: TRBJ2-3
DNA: TGTGCCAGCAGTCCCCGGCTCCCGGGACTTATTTACACAGATACGCAGTATTTT
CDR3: CASSPRLPGLIYTDTQYF

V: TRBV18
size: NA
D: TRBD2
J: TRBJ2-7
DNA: TGTGCCAGCTCACCACCGAGGCTAGCGGAGTCCTACGAGCAGTACTTC
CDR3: CASSPPRLAESYEQYF

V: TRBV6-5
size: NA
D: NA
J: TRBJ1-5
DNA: TGTGCCAGCAGTTACTCTTCTGGGATAGGCAATCAGCCCCAGCATTTT
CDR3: CASSYSSGIGNQPQHF

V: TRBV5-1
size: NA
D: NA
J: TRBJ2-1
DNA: TGCGCCAGCAGCTTGGACAGGTTTTGGGATGAGCAGTTCTTC
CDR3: CASSLDRFWDEQFF

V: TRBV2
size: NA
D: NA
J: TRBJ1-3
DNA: TGTGCCAGCAGTGCAGGGATTCTAACTGGAAACACCATATATTTT
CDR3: CASSAGILTGNTIYF

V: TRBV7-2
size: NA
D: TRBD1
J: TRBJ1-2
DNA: TGTGCCAGCAGCTCGGGACAGGGGTTCTATGGCTACACCTTC
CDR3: CASSSGQGFYGYTF